What follows are 20 T cell receptor beta chains derived from one specimen sequenced in a study of shared clonotypes between healthy human individuals. The data were produced by immunoSEQ multiplex PCR, yet TCRdb's version contains in-frame clones alone and is incomplete. The data contain about 1 million clones, roughly 80% of them singletons. The specimen was memory CD4+ T cells sorted from blood. Specified subset: CD45RA-negative fraction. The source of these receptors is a man between 18 and 29 years old in good health.

The rearrangement links TRBV10-3 to TRBJ2-5, with 9 bases matching TRBD2. V lost 10 bases, J lost 5 bases, and 5 bases stayed unmatched. This CDR3 comprises 12 residues. Per the germline V gene, CDR1 is ENHRY and CDR2 is SYGVKD. CDR3 sequence reads: CATTAGGETQYF. The CDR3 DNA follows: TGTGCCACCACGGCGGGGGGGGAGACCCAGTACTTC.

V is TRBV7-6 and J is TRBJ2-7; 8 bases are a match to TRBD1. The J segment lost 6 bases and the V segment lost 4 bases, leaving 11 bases of the junction unmatched. The CDR3 consists of 15 residues. CDR1 and CDR2 from the germline V gene are SGHVS and FNYEAQ. Here the CDR3 DNA reads TGTGCCAGCAGCTCCTCAGGGGGCTCCACGGGCGAGCAGTACTTC. Its protein product is CASSSSGGSTGEQYF.

This chain uses TRBV29-1 with TRBJ2-7; D gene ambiguous. The CDR3 is 10 residues long. CDR1 and CDR2 (germline): SQVTM, ANQGSEA. V lost 0 bases, J lost 7 bases, and 4 bases lay in between. The CDR3 coding sequence is TGCAGCGTTGAAGACGGGGAGCAGTACTTC. Protein: CSVEDGEQYF.

In its sample, this clone was seen a few times. The CDR3 here is CASSKWYREGRDRGNSPLHF. CDR3 nucleotide sequence: TGTGCCAGCAGCAAATGGTATCGGGAGGGCCGGGACAGGGGAAATTCACCCCTCCACTTT. V gene TRBV21-1 combines with J gene TRBJ1-6; the listed D gene, TRBD1, was not tested against the DNA. TRBV21-1 is classified as a pseudogene. The length of the CDR3 is 20 residues.

V and J are TRBV7-3 and TRBJ2-5; 7 bases agree with TRBD1. The CDR3 runs 14 residues. J gave up 5 bases and V 2 bases, and 5 bases lay outside the gene matches. Germline V gives CDR1 SGHTA, CDR2 FQGTGA. The CDR3: CASSLGRGLETQYF. CDR3 nucleotides: TGTGCCAGCAGCTTAGGAAGGGGGCTGGAGACCCAGTACTTC.

This clone was recorded once. The V gene is TRBV4-2, the J gene TRBJ2-5; D may be TRBD1 or TRBD2 (5 bases each). Trimming took 1 base from V and 5 from J, leaving 17 bases between them. The CDR3 is 16 residues long. Germline V gives CDR1 LGHNA, CDR2 YNFKEQ. The CDR3: CASSQVQGGGRETQYF. CDR3 coding DNA: TGTGCCAGCAGCCAAGTTCAGGGCGGCGGGCGGGAGACCCAGTACTTC.

This clone occurred once. The J gene is TRBJ2-7, the V gene TRBV4-1; 8 bases are a match to TRBD2. The CDR3 spans 15 residues. The V gene end was trimmed by 4 bases and the J gene end by 7 bases; junction bases not matched to a gene: 12. Germline-derived CDR1 and CDR2 are MGHRA and YSYEKL. This chain's CDR3 is CASSPGGGTSREQYF. The CDR3 region has the DNA TGCGCCAGCAGCCCGGGAGGGGGGACAAGTAGGGAGCAGTACTTC.

The rearrangement joins TRBV27 to TRBJ2-3; a possible D gene is TRBD2 (6 bases). The CDR3 totals 15 residues. Germline assignment: CDR1 MNHEY and CDR2 SMNVEV (reference sequence). Trimming took off 8 bases at V and 0 bases at J, with 15 bases between the two ends. CDR3 region: CASSPGLGSTDTQYF. CDR3 sequence (DNA): TGTGCCAGCTCGCCGGGACTGGGTAGCACAGATACGCAGTATTTT.

This clone turned up a few times. The chain carries TRBV6-1 and TRBJ2-1; 11 bases align to TRBD2. Germline CDR1 is MNHNS and CDR2 is SASEGT. This CDR3 region has 15 residues. V gave up 2 bases and J gave up 8 bases; unmatched junction bases: 5. CDR3 DNA sequence: TGTGCCAGCAGTGAAATAGCGGGGGGGCCCTATGAGCAGTTCTTC. It codes for CASSEIAGGPYEQFF.

To note about this clone: This sample also contains other DNA sequences that code for the same CDR3. The chain couples TRBV30 to TRBJ1-3; D is possibly TRBD1 (6 bases). V lost 0 bases, J lost 3 bases, and 6 bases lay in between. Germline values: CDR1 GTSNPN, CDR2 SVGIG (reference sequence). The CDR3 contains 13 residues. CDR3 in DNA: TGTGCCTGGAGTGTACAGGGTGGAAACACCATATATTTT. This translates into CAWSVQGGNTIYF. Looking up the rest from reference TRBV30 and TRBJ1-3 gives the full variable domain: SQTIHQWPATLVQPVGSPLSLECTVEGTSNPNLYWYRQAAGRGLQLLFYSVGIGQISSEVPQNLSASRPQDRQFILSSKKLLLSDSGFYLCAWSVQGGNTIYFGEGSWLTVV.

This chain links TRBV7-9 with TRBJ1-1; 7 positions match TRBD1. The length of the CDR3 is 12 residues. Looked up from germline, CDR1 is SEHNR and CDR2 is FQNEAQ (reference sequence). V shed 5 bases, J shed 5 bases, and the junction held 2 bases outside the gene matches. CDR3 in DNA: TGTGCCAGCAGCAAACAGGGGACTGAAGCTTTCTTT. The encoded protein is CASSKQGTEAFF.

This clone has only one observation. The same CDR3 arises from other DNA sequences in this sample as well. V usage is TRBV29-1 and J usage is TRBJ1-1; a weak D match, TRBD1 (5 bases). V lost 7 bases, J lost 3 bases, and 21 bases lay in between. Germline V gives CDR1 SQVTM, CDR2 ANQGSEA. CDR3 length: 15 amino acids. CDR3 protein: CSAINRDSRDTEAFF. The CDR3 DNA follows: TGCAGCGCAATCAACCGGGACTCTAGGGACACTGAAGCTTTCTTT.

The chain joins TRBV5-1 to TRBJ1-1; perhaps TRBD1 as D (5 bases). Germline CDR1 and CDR2: SGHRS and YFSETQ. V gave up 0 bases and J gave up 4 bases, with 13 bases separating them. The CDR3 covers 15 residues. As DNA, the CDR3 is TGCGCCAGCAGCTTGGCTGGGACTCAGGTCACTGAAGCTTTCTTT. Encoded protein: CASSLAGTQVTEAFF.

This sequence joins TRBV7-9 and TRBJ1-4; D is perhaps TRBD1 (6 bases). The CDR3 totals 16 residues. CDR1 is SEHNR and CDR2 is FQNEAQ in the germline V gene (reference sequence). V lost 5 bases, J lost 2 bases, and 15 bases lay in between. The CDR3 here is CASSPLSRGTNEKLFF. The CDR3 DNA reads TGTGCCAGCAGCCCCCTCTCCAGGGGCACTAATGAAAAACTGTTTTTT.

The genes are TRBV7-9 and TRBJ1-6; TRBD1 agrees at 8 bases. CDR1 SEHNR and CDR2 FQNEAQ come from the germline V gene (reference sequence). This CDR3 has 13 residues. With V trimmed by 5 bases and J by 10 bases, 4 bases remained unmatched. CDR3 sequence: CASSTDRDSPLHF. In DNA, the CDR3 is TGTGCCAGCAGCACGGACAGGGACTCACCCCTCCACTTT.

This chain joins TRBV6-5 and TRBJ2-1; 7 bases line up with TRBD2. The CDR3 is made up of 11 amino acids. The germline gives CDR1 MNHEY, CDR2 SVGAGI. The J segment lost 6 bases and the V segment lost 7 bases, leaving 0 bases of the junction unmatched. The CDR3 DNA is TGTGCCAGCACGGGGGGCAATGAGCAGTTCTTC. This gives the protein CASTGGNEQFF.

J is TRBJ2-7 and V is TRBV15, with a possible D match to TRBD2 (5 bases). CDR1 and CDR2 from the germline V gene are LNHNV and YYDKDF (reference sequence). The ends were cut back, 3 bases at V and 9 bases at J, with 18 bases in the middle. The CDR3 length is 14 residues. The CDR3 region has the DNA TGTGCCACCAGCAGTAGGGAGACCCCACTCGGGCAGTACTTC. Amino acid sequence: CATSSRETPLGQYF.

The sample holds a few counts of this clone. V and J are TRBV7-9 and TRBJ2-7; D unresolved. V lost 4 bases and J lost 6, with 22 bases in between. The CDR3 extends over 16 amino acids. Per germline, CDR1 SEHNR and CDR2 FQNEAQ (reference sequence). In nucleotides, the CDR3 is TGTGCCAGCAGCTCAACCGCCACCGGATGGGTCGGCGAGCAGTACTTC. Amino acids: CASSSTATGWVGEQYF.

The V gene is TRBV5-1, the J gene TRBJ2-3, with D unresolved. Germline lookup yields CDR1 SGHRS and CDR2 YFSETQ. This CDR3 comprises 14 residues. The V gene lost 0 bases and the J gene lost 4 bases, with 9 bases spanning the gap. This chain's CDR3 is CASSLDTGPDTQYF. Written as DNA, the CDR3 is TGCGCCAGCAGCTTGGATACGGGCCCAGATACGCAGTATTTT. The full variable domain, completed using reference TRBV5-1 and TRBJ2-3, is KAGVTQTPRYLIKTRGQQVTLSCSPISGHRSVSWYQQTPGQGLQFLFEYFSETQRNKGNFPGRFSGRQFSNSRSEMNVSTLELGDSALYLCASSLDTGPDTQYFGPGTRLTVL.

The chain has TRBV4-2 and TRBJ1-2, with 8 bases fitting TRBD1. The CDR3 has 16 residues. Looked up from germline, CDR1 is LGHNA and CDR2 is YNFKEQ. V gave up 3 bases and J gave up 2 bases; unmatched junction bases: 8. CDR3 region: CASSHGQGEGNYGYTF. The CDR3 DNA sequence: TGTGCCAGCAGCCACGGACAGGGTGAGGGCAACTATGGCTACACCTTC.